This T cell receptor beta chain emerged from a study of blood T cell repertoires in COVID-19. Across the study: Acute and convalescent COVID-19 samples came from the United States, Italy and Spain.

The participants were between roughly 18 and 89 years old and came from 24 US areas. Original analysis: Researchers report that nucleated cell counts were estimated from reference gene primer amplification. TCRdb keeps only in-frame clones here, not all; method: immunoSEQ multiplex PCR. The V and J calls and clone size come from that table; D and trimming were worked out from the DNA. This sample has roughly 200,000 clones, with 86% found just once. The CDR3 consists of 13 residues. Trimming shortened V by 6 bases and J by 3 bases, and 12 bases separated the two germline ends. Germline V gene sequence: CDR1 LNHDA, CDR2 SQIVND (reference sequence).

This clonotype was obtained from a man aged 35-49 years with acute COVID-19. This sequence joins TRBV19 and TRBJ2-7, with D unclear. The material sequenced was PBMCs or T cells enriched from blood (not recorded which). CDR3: CASRDTDNYEQYF. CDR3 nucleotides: TGTGCCAGTAGAGATACCGACAACTACGAGCAGTACTTC.